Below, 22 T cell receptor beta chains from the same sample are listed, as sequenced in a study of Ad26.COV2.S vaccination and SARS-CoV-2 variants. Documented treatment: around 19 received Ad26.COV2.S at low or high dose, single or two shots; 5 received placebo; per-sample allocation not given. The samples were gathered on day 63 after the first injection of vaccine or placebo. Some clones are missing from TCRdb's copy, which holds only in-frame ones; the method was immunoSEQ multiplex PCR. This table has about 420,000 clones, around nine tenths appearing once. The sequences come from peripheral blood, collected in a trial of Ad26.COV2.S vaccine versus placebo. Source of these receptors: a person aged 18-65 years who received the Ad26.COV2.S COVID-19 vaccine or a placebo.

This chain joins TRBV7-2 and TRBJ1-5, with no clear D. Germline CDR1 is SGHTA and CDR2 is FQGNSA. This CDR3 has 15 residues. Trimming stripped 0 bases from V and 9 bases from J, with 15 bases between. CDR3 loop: CASSLAAEGPRPQHF. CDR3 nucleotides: TGTGCCAGCAGCTTAGCGGCCGAAGGACCAAGGCCCCAGCATTTT.

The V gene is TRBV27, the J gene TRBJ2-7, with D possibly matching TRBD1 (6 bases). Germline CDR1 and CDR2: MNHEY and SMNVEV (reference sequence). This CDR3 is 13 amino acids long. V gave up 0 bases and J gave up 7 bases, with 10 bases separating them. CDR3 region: CASSLSGAREQYF. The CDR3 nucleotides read TGTGCCAGCAGTTTATCGGGGGCGAGGGAGCAGTACTTC.

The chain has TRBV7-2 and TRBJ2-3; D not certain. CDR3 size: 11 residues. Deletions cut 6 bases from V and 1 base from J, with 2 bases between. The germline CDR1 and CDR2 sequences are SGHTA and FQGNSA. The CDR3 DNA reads TGTGCCAGCAGGCGCACAGATACGCAGTATTTT. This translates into CASRRTDTQYF.

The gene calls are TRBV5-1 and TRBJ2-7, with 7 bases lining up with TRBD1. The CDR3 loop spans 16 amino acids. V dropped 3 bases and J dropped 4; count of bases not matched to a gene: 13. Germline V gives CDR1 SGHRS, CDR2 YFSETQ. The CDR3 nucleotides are TGCGCCAGCAGCTCAGGTAGGGGGCGAGAAAATTACGAGCAGTACTTC. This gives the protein CASSSGRGRENYEQYF.

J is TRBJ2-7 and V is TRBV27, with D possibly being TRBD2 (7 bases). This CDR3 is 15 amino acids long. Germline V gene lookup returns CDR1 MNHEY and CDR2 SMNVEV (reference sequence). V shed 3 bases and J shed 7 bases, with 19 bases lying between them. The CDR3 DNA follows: TGTGCCAGCAGTTTGGGGGGGGCGCGGCGGGGTGAGCAGTACTTC. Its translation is CASSLGGARRGEQYF.

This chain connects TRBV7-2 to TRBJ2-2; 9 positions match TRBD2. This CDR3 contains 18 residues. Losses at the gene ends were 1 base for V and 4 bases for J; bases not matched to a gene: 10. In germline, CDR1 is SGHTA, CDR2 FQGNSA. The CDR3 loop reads CASSLEGLAGSPTGELFF. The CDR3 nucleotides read TGTGCCAGCAGCTTAGAGGGTCTAGCGGGGTCCCCCACCGGGGAGCTGTTTTTT. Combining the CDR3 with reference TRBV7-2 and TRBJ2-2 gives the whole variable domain GAGVSQSPSNKVTEKGKDVELRCDPISGHTALYWYRQSLGQGLEFLIYFQGNSAPDKSGLPSDRFSAERTGGSVSTLTIQRTQQEDSAVYLCASSLEGLAGSPTGELFFGEGSRLTVL.

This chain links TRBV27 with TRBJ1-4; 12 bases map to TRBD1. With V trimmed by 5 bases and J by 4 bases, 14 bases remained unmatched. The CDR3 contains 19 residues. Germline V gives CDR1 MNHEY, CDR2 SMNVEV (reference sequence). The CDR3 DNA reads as TGTGCCAGCAGTCCGTCCCCGGGACAGGGGGCACCCTTTAATGAAAAACTGTTTTTT. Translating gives CASSPSPGQGAPFNEKLFF.

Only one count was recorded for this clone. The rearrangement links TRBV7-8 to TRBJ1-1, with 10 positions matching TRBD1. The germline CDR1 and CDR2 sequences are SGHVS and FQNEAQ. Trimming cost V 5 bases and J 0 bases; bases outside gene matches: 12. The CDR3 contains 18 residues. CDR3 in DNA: TGTGCCAGCAGCCTAATAGGGACAGGGGACTTCATGAACACTGAAGCTTTCTTT. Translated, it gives CASSLIGTGDFMNTEAFF.

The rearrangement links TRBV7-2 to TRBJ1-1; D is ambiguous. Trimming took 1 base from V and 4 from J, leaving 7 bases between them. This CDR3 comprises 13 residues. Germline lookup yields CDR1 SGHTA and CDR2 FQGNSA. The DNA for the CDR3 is TGTGCCAGCAGCTTAGGAGGCGTCACTGAAGCTTTCTTT. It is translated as CASSLGGVTEAFF.

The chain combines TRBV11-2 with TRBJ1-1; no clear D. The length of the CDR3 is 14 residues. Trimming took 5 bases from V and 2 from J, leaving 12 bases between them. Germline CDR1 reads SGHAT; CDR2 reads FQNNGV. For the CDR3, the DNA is TGTGCCAGCAGCGTAGGATTTCGAAACACTGAAGCTTTCTTT. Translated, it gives CASSVGFRNTEAFF. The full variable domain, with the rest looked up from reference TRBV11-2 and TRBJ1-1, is EAGVAQSPRYKIIEKRQSVAFWCNPISGHATLYWYQQILGQGPKLLIQFQNNGVVDDSQLPKDRFSAERLKGVDSTLKIQPAKLEDSAVYLCASSVGFRNTEAFFGQGTRLTVV.

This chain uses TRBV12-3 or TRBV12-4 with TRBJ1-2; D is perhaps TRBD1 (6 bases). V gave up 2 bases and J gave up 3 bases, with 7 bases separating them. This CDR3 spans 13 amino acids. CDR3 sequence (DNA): TGTGCCAGCAGTTTAAACAGGGACTATGGCTACACCTTC. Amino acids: CASSLNRDYGYTF.

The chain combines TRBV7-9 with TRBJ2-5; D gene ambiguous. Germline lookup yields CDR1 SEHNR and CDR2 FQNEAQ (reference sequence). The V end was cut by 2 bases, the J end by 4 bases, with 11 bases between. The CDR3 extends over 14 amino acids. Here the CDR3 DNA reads TGTGCCAGCAGCTTATCACCGTCCCTAGAGACCCAGTACTTC. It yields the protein CASSLSPSLETQYF.

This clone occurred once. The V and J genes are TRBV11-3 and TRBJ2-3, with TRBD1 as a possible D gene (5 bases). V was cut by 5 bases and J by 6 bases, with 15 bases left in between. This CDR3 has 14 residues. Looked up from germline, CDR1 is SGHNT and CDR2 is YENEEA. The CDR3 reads CASSRTRQIDTQYF. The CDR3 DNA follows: TGTGCCAGCAGCCGAACCCGACAGATCGATACGCAGTATTTT.

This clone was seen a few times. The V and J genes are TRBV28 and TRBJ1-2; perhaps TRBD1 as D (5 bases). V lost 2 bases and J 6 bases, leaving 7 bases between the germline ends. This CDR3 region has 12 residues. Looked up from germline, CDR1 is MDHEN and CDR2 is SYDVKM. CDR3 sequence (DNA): TGTGCCAGCAGTTTAAGGGGTGATGGCTACACCTTC. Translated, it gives CASSLRGDGYTF.

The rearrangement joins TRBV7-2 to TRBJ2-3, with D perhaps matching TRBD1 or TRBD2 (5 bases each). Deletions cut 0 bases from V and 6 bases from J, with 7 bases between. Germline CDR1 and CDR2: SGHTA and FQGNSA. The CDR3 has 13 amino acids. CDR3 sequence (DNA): TGTGCCAGCAGCTTAGCCTGGGGGGATACGCAGTATTTT. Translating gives CASSLAWGDTQYF.

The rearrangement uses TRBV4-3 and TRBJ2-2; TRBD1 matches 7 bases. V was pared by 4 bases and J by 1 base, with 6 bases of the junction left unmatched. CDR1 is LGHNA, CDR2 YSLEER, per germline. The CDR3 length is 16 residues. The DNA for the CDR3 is TGCGCCAGCAGCCTTGACCACAGGGGGAACACCGGGGAGCTGTTTTTT. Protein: CASSLDHRGNTGELFF.

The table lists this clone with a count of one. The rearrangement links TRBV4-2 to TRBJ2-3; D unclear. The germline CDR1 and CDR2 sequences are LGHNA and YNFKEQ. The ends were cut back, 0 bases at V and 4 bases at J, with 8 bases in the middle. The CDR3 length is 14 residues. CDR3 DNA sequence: TGTGCCAGCAGCCAAGATTTCGGGCCAGATACGCAGTATTTT. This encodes CASSQDFGPDTQYF.

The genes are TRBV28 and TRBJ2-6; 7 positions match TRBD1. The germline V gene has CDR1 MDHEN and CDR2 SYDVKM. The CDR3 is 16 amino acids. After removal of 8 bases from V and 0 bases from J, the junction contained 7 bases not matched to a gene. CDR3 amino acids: CASHRGESSGANVLTF. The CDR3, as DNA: TGTGCCAGCCACAGGGGCGAGAGCTCTGGGGCCAACGTCCTGACTTTC.

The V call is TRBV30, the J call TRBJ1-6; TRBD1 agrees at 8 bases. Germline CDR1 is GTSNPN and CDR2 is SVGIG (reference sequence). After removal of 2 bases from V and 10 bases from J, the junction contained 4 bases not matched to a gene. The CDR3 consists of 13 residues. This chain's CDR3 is CAWSPDRGSPLHF. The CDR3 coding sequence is TGTGCCTGGAGTCCTGACAGGGGATCACCCCTCCACTTT.

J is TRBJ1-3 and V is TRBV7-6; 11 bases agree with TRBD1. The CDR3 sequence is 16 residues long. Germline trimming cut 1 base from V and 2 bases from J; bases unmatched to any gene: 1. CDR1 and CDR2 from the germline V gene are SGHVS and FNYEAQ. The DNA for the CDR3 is TGTGCCAGCAGCTTAGGGACAGGGGGCACTGGAAACACCATATATTTT. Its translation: CASSLGTGGTGNTIYF. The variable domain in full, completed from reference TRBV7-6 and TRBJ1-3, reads GAGVSQSPRYKVTKRGQDVALRCDPISGHVSLYWYRQALGQGPEFLTYFNYEAQQDKSGLPNDRFSAERPEGSISTLTIQRTEQRDSAMYRCASSLGTGGTGNTIYFGEGSWLTVV.

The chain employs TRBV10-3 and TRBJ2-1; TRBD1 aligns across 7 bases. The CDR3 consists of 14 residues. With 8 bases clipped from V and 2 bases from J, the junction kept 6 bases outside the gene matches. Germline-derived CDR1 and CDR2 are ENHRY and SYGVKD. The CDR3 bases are TGTGCCATCGCCCAGGGACAGACCTACAATGAGCAGTTCTTC. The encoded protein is CAIAQGQTYNEQFF.

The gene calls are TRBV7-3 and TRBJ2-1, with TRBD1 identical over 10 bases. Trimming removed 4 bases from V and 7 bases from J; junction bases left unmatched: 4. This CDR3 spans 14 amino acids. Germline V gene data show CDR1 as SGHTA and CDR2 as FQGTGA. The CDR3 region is CASSSGQGLNEQFF. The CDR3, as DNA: TGTGCCAGCAGCTCGGGACAGGGGCTTAATGAGCAGTTCTTC.